Each of the 6 T cell receptor beta chains below was sequenced from the same sample in a study of CD8+CD57+ T cells in acquired aplastic anemia. The TCR beta profiling, which covered VDJ combination and CDR3 sequence, was carried out using genomic DNA as the template. TCRdb recomputed calls from the reads with MiXCR, one row per CDR3 protein. The repertoire holds hundreds of thousands of distinct CDR3 sequences, with around 32% as singletons. Selection for sequencing was limited to patients who had shown CD8+CD57+ cell expansion by flow cytometry. The specimen sequenced was sorted CD4+, CD8+, or CD8+CD57+ T cells (not recorded which) from PBMCs. These receptors all stem from a human donor with aplastic anemia.

The table lists this clonotype with many counts. The chain employs TRBV6-5 and TRBJ1-6, with TRBD1 as a possible D gene (6 bases). The germline V gene encodes CDR1 MNHEY and CDR2 SVGAGI. This CDR3 has 16 residues. V was cut by 4 bases and J by 6 bases, with 16 bases left in between. The CDR3 is CASSSPSQGGNSPLHF. In nucleotides, the CDR3 is TGTGCCAGCAGTTCCCCTTCACAGGGAGGTAATTCACCCCTCCACTTT.

This clonotype was seen a few times. The junction differs from germline at one of its ends, possibly a read error. This chain joins TRBV7-3 and TRBJ2-2; D remains ambiguous. Looked up from germline, CDR1 is SGHTA and CDR2 is FQGTGA. The CDR3 consists of 16 residues. The CDR3 loop is CTSSPSAATNTGELFF. The DNA of the CDR3 is TGTACCAGCAGCCCATCGGCAGCAACGAACACCGGGGAGCTGTTTTTT.

In this sample, this clonotype turned up many times. V usage is TRBV7-3 and J usage is TRBJ2-1; D could derive from TRBD1 or TRBD2 (5 bases each). The CDR3 loop spans 11 amino acids. Germline V gene sequence: CDR1 SGHTA, CDR2 FQGTGA. V dropped 5 bases and J dropped 9 bases, with 8 bases sitting between them. This CDR3 is CASSRDAEQFF. For the CDR3, the DNA is TGTGCCAGCAGCAGGGACGCTGAGCAGTTCTTC.

The sample holds a few counts of this clonotype. This chain connects TRBV3-1 to TRBJ1-6, with D hard to call. V dropped 3 bases and J dropped 6 bases, with 9 bases sitting between them. CDR1 and CDR2 (germline): LGHDT, YNNKEL (reference sequence). The CDR3 has 14 residues. CDR3 in DNA: TGTGCCAGCAGCCAGTTACTGGTTAATTCACCCCTCCACTTT. As protein: CASSQLLVNSPLHF. The complete variable domain, with remaining parts taken from reference TRBV3-1 and TRBJ1-6, reads DTAVSQTPKYLVTQMGNDKSIKCEQNLGHDTMYWYKQDSKKFLKIMFSYNNKELIINETVPNRFSPKSPDKAHLNLHINSLELGDSAVYFCASSQLLVNSPLHFGNGTRLTVT.

This clonotype was observed a handful of times. This chain links TRBV5-5 with TRBJ2-1; D remains ambiguous. The CDR3 contains 14 residues. CDR1 is SGHKS, CDR2 YYEKEE, per germline (reference sequence). Trimming cost V 2 bases and J 5 bases, with 11 bases left between them. The DNA for the CDR3 is TGTGCCAGCAGCTTTAGGAGAGGAGACAATGAGCAGTTCTTC. Translation: CASSFRRGDNEQFF.

The chain is built from TRBV5-6 and TRBJ2-1; TRBD1 aligns across 9 bases. The CDR3 has 16 amino acids. Trimming at V came to 2 bases and at J to 8 bases, leaving 11 bases not matched to a gene. Germline V gene sequence: CDR1 SGHDT, CDR2 YYEEEE. Here the CDR3 reads CASSFTGGSWKDEQFF. CDR3 in DNA: TGTGCCAGCAGCTTCACAGGGGGCTCATGGAAGGATGAGCAGTTCTTC.